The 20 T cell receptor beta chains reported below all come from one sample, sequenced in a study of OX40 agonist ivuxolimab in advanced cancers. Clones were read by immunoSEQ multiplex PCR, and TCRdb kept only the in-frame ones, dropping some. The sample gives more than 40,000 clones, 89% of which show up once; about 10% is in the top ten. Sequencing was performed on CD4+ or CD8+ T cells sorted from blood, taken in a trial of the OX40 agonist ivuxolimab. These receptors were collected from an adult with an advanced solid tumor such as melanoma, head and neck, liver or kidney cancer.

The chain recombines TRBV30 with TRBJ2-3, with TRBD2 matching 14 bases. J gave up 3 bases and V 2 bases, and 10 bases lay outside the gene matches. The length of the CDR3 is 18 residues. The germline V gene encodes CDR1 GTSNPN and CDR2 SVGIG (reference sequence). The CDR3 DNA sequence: TGTGCCTGGAGTCTCAGATGGGGACTAGCGGGAGTGACAGATACGCAGTATTTT. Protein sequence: CAWSLRWGLAGVTDTQYF.

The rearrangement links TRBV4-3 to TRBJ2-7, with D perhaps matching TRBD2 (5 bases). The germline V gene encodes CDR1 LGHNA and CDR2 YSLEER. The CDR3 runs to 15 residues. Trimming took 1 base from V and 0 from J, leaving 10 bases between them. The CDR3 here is CASSQGFGVSYEQYF. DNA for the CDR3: TGCGCCAGCAGCCAAGGGTTCGGGGTCTCCTACGAGCAGTACTTC.

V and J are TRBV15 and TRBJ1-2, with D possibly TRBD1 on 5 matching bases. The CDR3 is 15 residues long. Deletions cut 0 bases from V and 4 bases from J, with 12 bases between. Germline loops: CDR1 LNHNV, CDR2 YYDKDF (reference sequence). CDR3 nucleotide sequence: TGTGCCACCAGCAGAGATCTTGGGGCAGCCTATGGCTACACCTTC. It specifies CATSRDLGAAYGYTF.

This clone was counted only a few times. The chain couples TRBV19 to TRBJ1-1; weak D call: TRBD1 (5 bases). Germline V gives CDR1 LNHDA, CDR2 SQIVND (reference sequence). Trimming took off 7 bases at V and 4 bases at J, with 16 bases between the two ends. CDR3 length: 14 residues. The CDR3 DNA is TGTGCCAGTACCCTCGGGGGGAGTGGCACTGAAGCTTTCTTT. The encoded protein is CASTLGGSGTEAFF. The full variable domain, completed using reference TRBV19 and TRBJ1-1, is DGGITQSPKYLFRKEGQNVTLSCEQNLNHDAMYWYRQDPGQGLRLIYYSQIVNDFQKGDIAEGYSVSREKKESFPLTVTSAQKNPTAFYLCASTLGGSGTEAFFGQGTRLTVV.

CDR3 in DNA: TGTGCCAGCAGCTTTGGCGCAGGCTGGGGGTACGAGCAGTACTTC. Translating it yields CASSFGAGWGYEQYF. The chain has TRBV11-2 and TRBJ2-7; D is perhaps TRBD1 or TRBD2 (5 bases each). CDR3 length: 15 residues. Germline CDR1 is SGHAT and CDR2 is FQNNGV. V was cut by 3 bases and J by 4 bases, with 16 bases left in between.

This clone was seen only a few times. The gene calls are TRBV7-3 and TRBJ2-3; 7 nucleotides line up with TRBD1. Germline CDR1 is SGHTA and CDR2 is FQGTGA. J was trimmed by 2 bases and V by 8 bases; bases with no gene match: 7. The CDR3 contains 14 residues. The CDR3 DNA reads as TGTGCCAGCTACCCGGGACAGCTCACAGATACGCAGTATTTT. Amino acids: CASYPGQLTDTQYF.

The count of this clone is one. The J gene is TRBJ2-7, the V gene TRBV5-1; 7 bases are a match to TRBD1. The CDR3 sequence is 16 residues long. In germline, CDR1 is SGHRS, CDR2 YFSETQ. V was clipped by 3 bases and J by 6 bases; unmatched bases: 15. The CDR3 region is CASSYSGGTLTFEQYF. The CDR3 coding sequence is TGCGCCAGCAGCTACTCAGGGGGAACCTTAACCTTCGAGCAGTACTTC. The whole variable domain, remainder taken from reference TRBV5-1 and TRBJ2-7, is KAGVTQTPRYLIKTRGQQVTLSCSPISGHRSVSWYQQTPGQGLQFLFEYFSETQRNKGNFPGRFSGRQFSNSRSEMNVSTLELGDSALYLCASSYSGGTLTFEQYFGPGTRLTVT.

CDR3 loop: CASNYLGDTEAFF. DNA for the CDR3: TGTGCCAGCAATTACCTCGGTGACACTGAAGCTTTCTTT. V usage is TRBV27 and J usage is TRBJ1-1; D is unclear. Trimming left V 7 bases short and J 3 bases short, with 12 bases between. The CDR3 contains 13 residues. Germline V gives CDR1 MNHEY, CDR2 SMNVEV (reference sequence).

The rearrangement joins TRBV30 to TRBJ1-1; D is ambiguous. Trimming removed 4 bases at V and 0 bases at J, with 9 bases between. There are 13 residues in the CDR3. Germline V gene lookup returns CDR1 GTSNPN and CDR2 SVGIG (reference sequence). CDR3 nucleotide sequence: TGTGCCTGGAATTCGGGCATGAACACTGAAGCTTTCTTT. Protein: CAWNSGMNTEAFF.

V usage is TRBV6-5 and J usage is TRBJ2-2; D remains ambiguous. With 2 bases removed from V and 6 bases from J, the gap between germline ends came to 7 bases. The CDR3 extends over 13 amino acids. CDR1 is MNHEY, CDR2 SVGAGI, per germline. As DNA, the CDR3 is TGTGCCAGCAGTTACGGGGTGCCCGGGGAGCTGTTTTTT. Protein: CASSYGVPGELFF.

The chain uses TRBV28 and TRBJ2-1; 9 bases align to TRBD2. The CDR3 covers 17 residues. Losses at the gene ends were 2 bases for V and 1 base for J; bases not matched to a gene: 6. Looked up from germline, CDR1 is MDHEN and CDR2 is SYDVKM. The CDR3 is CASSLASGIGSYNEQFF. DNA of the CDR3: TGTGCCAGCAGTTTAGCTAGCGGGATCGGATCCTACAATGAGCAGTTCTTC.

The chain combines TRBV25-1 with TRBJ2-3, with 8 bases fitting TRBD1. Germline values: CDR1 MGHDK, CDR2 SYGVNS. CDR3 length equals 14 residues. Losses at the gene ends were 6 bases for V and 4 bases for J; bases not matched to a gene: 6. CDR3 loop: CASRTGDSSDTQYF. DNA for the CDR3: TGTGCCAGCAGGACAGGGGACTCTTCAGATACGCAGTATTTT. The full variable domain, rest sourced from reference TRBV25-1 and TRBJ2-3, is EADIYQTPRYLVIGTGKKITLECSQTMGHDKMYWYQQDPGMELHLIHYSYGVNSTEKGDLSSESTVSRIRTEHFPLTLESARPSHTSQYLCASRTGDSSDTQYFGPGTRLTVL.

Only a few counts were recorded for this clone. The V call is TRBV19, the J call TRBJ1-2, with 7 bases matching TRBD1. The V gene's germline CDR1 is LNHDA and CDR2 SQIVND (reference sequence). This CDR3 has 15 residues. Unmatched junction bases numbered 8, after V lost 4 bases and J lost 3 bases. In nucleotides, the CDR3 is TGTGCCAGTAGTAGCGGGACAGCTACATACTATGGCTACACCTTC. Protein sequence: CASSSGTATYYGYTF.

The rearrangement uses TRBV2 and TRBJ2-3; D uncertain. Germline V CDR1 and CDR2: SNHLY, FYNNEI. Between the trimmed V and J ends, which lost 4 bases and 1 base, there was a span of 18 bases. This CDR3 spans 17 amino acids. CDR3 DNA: TGTGCCAGCAGTGGTAATATGGGGAAAAAACGCACAGATACGCAGTATTTT. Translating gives CASSGNMGKKRTDTQYF.

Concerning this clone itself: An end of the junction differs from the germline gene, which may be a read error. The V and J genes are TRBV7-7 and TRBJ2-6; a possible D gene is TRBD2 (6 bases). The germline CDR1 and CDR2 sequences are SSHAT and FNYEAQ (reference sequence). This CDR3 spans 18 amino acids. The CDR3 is CASSPSPPEGGGANVLTF. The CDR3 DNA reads TGTGCTAGCAGCCCTAGCCCCCCGGAGGGTGGCGGGGCCAACGTCCTGACTTTC.

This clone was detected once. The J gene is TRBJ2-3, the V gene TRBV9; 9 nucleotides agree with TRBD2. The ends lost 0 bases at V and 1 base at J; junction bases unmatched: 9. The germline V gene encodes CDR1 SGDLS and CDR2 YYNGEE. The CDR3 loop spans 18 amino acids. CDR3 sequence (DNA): TGTGCCAGCAGCGTAGGGGGGAGACTAGCGGCTCGCACAGATACGCAGTATTTT. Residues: CASSVGGRLAARTDTQYF.

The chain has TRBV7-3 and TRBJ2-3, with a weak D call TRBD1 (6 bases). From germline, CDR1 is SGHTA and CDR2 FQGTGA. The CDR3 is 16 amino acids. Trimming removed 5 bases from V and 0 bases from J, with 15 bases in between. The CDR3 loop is CASSKRGGYSTDTQYF. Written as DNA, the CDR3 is TGTGCCAGCAGCAAAAGAGGGGGATATAGCACAGATACGCAGTATTTT.

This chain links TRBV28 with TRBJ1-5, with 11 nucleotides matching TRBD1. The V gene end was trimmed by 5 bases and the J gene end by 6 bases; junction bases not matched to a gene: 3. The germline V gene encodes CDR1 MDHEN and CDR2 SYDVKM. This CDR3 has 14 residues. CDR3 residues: CASSGGTGGQPQHF. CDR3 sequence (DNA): TGTGCCAGCAGTGGGGGGACAGGGGGTCAGCCCCAGCATTTT.

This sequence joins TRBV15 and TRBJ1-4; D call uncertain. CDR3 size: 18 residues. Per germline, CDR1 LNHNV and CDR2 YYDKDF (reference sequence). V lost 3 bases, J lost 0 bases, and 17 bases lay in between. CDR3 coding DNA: TGTGCCACCAGCAGCGACCGATTGTTACATGCAACTAATGAAAAACTGTTTTTT. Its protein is CATSSDRLLHATNEKLFF.

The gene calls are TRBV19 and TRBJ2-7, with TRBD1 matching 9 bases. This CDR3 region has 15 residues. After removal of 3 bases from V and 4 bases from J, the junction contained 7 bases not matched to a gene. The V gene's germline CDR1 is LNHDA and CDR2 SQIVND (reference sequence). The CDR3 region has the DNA TGTGCCAGTAGTATTTATTCCGGGACAGGGTACGAGCAGTACTTC. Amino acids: CASSIYSGTGYEQYF. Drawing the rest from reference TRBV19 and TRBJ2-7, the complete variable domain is DGGITQSPKYLFRKEGQNVTLSCEQNLNHDAMYWYRQDPGQGLRLIYYSQIVNDFQKGDIAEGYSVSREKKESFPLTVTSAQKNPTAFYLCASSIYSGTGYEQYFGPGTRLTVT.